A single sample gave rise to the 28 T cell receptor beta chains below, sequenced in a study of spatial heterogeneity in lung cancer. Stated time point: sample taken at primary tumor resection. TCRdb used MiXCR to reprocess the 5' RACE reads, holding one entry per CDR3 protein. The data hold about 92,000 distinct CDR3 sequences, with less than 15% observed a single time. The material was PBMCs, obtained at surgery. All receptors come from a male donor with early-stage non-small cell lung cancer.

This sequence joins TRBV20-1 and TRBJ2-5; D is ambiguous. The germline CDR1 and CDR2 sequences are DFQATT and SNEGSKA (reference sequence). The CDR3 runs to 12 residues. The V and J ends lost 5 bases and 2 bases respectively, with 9 bases between them. CDR3 DNA sequence: TGCAGTGCTGTAACAAGTCAAGAGACCCAGTACTTC. Its protein product is CSAVTSQETQYF.

This clonotype was observed a few times. The chain recombines TRBV20-1 with TRBJ1-2, with a tentative D call TRBD1 (5 bases). This CDR3 is 13 amino acids long. Germline V gene sequence: CDR1 DFQATT, CDR2 SNEGSKA (reference sequence). With 4 bases removed from V and 8 bases from J, the gap between germline ends came to 17 bases. CDR3 residues: CSANPGHIAGYTF. Written as DNA, the CDR3 is TGCAGTGCTAATCCCGGACACATTGCGGGCTACACCTTC.

The sample holds a few counts of this clonotype. The V call is TRBV24-1, the J call TRBJ2-3, with TRBD1 matching 12 bases. Trimming cost V 3 bases and J 3 bases; bases outside gene matches: 3. The CDR3 contains 16 residues. The germline CDR1 and CDR2 sequences are KGHDR and SFDVKD. The CDR3 bases are TGTGCCACCAGTGATCTGGGACAGGGGGCAACAGATACGCAGTATTTT. Translated: CATSDLGQGATDTQYF.

V usage is TRBV19 and J usage is TRBJ2-2, with TRBD2 as a possible D gene (5 bases). The CDR3 is 14 amino acids. Germline loops: CDR1 LNHDA, CDR2 SQIVND (reference sequence). The V end was cut by 3 bases, the J end by 4 bases, with 9 bases between. CDR3 bases: TGTGCCAGTAGTATCGGACTGAGCACCGGGGAGCTGTTTTTT. Protein sequence: CASSIGLSTGELFF.

V and J are TRBV12-3 or TRBV12-4 and TRBJ1-2; 9 bases map to TRBD1. V trimming: 6 bases; J trimming: 8 bases; junction bases outside the gene matches: 7. The CDR3 length is 13 residues. CDR3 region: CASSLRTGDGYTF. In DNA, the CDR3 is TGTGCCAGCAGCCTCAGGACAGGGGACGGCTACACCTTC.

There are a few counts of this clonotype. The V gene is TRBV18, the J gene TRBJ2-6; TRBD2 aligns across 10 bases. V lost 0 bases, J lost 1 base, and 12 bases stayed unmatched. Looked up from germline, CDR1 is KGHSH and CDR2 is LQKENI. This CDR3 comprises 21 residues. The CDR3 DNA sequence: TGTGCCAGCTCACCACCGGGATCTCTACTAGCGGGGCGTTCTGGGGCCAACGTCCTGACTTTC. It specifies CASSPPGSLLAGRSGANVLTF.

The sample holds many counts of this clonotype. The rearrangement joins TRBV19 to TRBJ2-2, with D maybe TRBD2 (6 bases). CDR3 length: 13 amino acids. The V and J ends lost 6 bases and 6 bases respectively, with 11 bases between them. Germline V lookup: CDR1 LNHDA, CDR2 SQIVND (reference sequence). The CDR3 DNA reads TGTGCCAGTAGCCTTCCGGGGGCCGGGGAGCTGTTTTTT. Translation: CASSLPGAGELFF.

This clonotype is large. This chain uses TRBV7-2 with TRBJ2-3; D is undetermined. CDR3 length: 16 residues. Germline assignment: CDR1 SGHTA and CDR2 FQGNSA. Trimming stripped 7 bases from V and 5 bases from J, with 22 bases between. The CDR3 bases are TGTGCCAGCACCCTCAAAACCACCGGGCGTCAAGATACGCAGTATTTT. It encodes CASTLKTTGRQDTQYF.

This clonotype was picked up a small number of times. The chain links TRBV3-1 to TRBJ1-5, with TRBD1 as a possible D gene (6 bases). The ends were cut back, 8 bases at V and 2 bases at J, with 13 bases in the middle. Germline V lookup: CDR1 LGHDT, CDR2 YNNKEL (reference sequence). The CDR3 runs 14 residues. As DNA, the CDR3 is TGTGCCAGCCAACAGGGTAGGGGCAATCAGCCCCAGCATTTT. It codes for CASQQGRGNQPQHF.

The rearrangement uses TRBV13 and TRBJ1-3; D possibly corresponds to TRBD1 (6 bases). The CDR3 is made up of 16 amino acids. Between the trimmed V and J ends, which lost 1 base and 4 bases, there was a span of 14 bases. The germline V gene encodes CDR1 PRHDT and CDR2 FYEKMQ (reference sequence). CDR3 amino acids: CASSLERGAVGNTIYF. In nucleotides, the CDR3 is TGTGCCAGCAGCTTAGAGCGGGGGGCGGTCGGAAACACCATATATTTT.

This clonotype has at least ten counts. This chain joins TRBV29-1 and TRBJ2-7, with 13 bases fitting TRBD2. Losses at the gene ends were 3 bases for V and 3 bases for J; bases not matched to a gene: 2. CDR1 SQVTM and CDR2 ANQGSEA come from the germline V gene. This CDR3 has 14 amino acids. The CDR3 region has the DNA TGCAGCGTTGAGGGGACTAGCGGGAACTACGAGCAGTACTTC. It translates to CSVEGTSGNYEQYF.

This clonotype was recorded at least ten times. The V gene is TRBV6-2 or TRBV6-3, the J gene TRBJ1-1; no clear D gene. Germline loops: CDR1 MNHEY, CDR2 SVGEGT. The CDR3 runs to 16 residues. V lost 7 bases and J lost 0, with 18 bases in between. The CDR3 here is CASTSPNRGMNTEAFF. The CDR3 DNA reads TGTGCCAGCACCTCCCCCAATCGCGGGATGAACACTGAAGCTTTCTTT.

This chain connects TRBV6-6 to TRBJ1-5; D is unclear. V gave up 2 bases and J gave up 0 bases, with 11 bases separating them. CDR1 is MNHNY, CDR2 SVGAGI, per germline (reference sequence). The length of the CDR3 is 16 residues. CDR3 coding DNA: TGTGCCAGCAGTTACGGAGGGATGCTTAGCAATCAGCCCCAGCATTTT. Protein: CASSYGGMLSNQPQHF.

This clonotype was recorded a few times. The rearrangement links TRBV7-9 to TRBJ2-2; TRBD2 aligns across 11 bases. CDR1 SEHNR and CDR2 FQNEAQ come from the germline V gene (reference sequence). The CDR3 is made up of 17 amino acids. Unmatched junction bases numbered 5, after V lost 1 base and J lost 4 bases. The CDR3 loop reads CASSLGSSGRITGELFF. The DNA of the CDR3 is TGTGCCAGCAGCTTAGGGTCTAGCGGGAGGATCACCGGGGAGCTGTTTTTT.

This clonotype was found a few times. V is TRBV6-6 and J is TRBJ2-5; D unresolved. This CDR3 comprises 12 residues. The germline V and J ends were trimmed by 2 bases and 5 bases, with 6 bases remaining between them. Germline-derived CDR1 and CDR2 are MNHNY and SVGAGI (reference sequence). This chain's CDR3 is CASSYPLETQYF. The CDR3 nucleotides read TGTGCCAGCAGTTACCCATTGGAGACCCAGTACTTC.

The genes are TRBV6-1 and TRBJ1-5; D is uncertain. V lost 3 bases and J lost 4, with 10 bases in between. This CDR3 is built from 14 residues. Germline values: CDR1 MNHNS, CDR2 SASEGT. The CDR3: CASSELRPNQPQHF. In nucleotides, the CDR3 is TGTGCCAGCAGTGAGTTGAGGCCTAATCAGCCCCAGCATTTT.

This clonotype was observed many times. The chain uses TRBV20-1 and TRBJ1-4; D uncertain. This CDR3 is built from 13 residues. Germline CDR1 reads DFQATT; CDR2 reads SNEGSKA (reference sequence). With 0 bases removed from V and 5 bases from J, the gap between germline ends came to 7 bases. The CDR3: CSARDGLNEKLFF. The CDR3 region has the DNA TGCAGTGCTAGAGATGGGCTCAATGAAAAACTGTTTTTT.

This clonotype has more than one count but fewer than ten. The J gene is TRBJ1-1, the V gene TRBV2; D uncertain. Per germline, CDR1 SNHLY and CDR2 FYNNEI. The V end was cut by 4 bases, the J end by 8 bases, with 11 bases between. The CDR3 is made up of 12 amino acids. The CDR3 DNA follows: TGTGCCAGCAGTGGTGGGAGGGCCGAAGCTTTCTTT. This gives the protein CASSGGRAEAFF.

CDR3 nucleotide sequence: TGTGCCAGCAGCTTAGCGCATCAAGAGACCCAGTACTTC. It codes for CASSLAHQETQYF. The chain carries TRBV7-2 and TRBJ2-5; D is ambiguous. The V gene lost 0 bases and the J gene lost 2 bases, with 4 bases spanning the gap. CDR1 and CDR2 from the germline V gene are SGHTA and FQGNSA. This CDR3 is 13 amino acids long.

In DNA, the CDR3 is TGTGCCAGCAGCCAACTAGCGGGAGACGCCGATGAGCAGTTCTTC. Residues: CASSQLAGDADEQFF. The V gene is TRBV2, the J gene TRBJ2-1; the match to TRBD2 covers 11 bases. The CDR3 spans 15 residues. The J segment lost 8 bases and the V segment lost 6 bases, leaving 9 bases of the junction unmatched. The germline V gene encodes CDR1 SNHLY and CDR2 FYNNEI.

In this sample, this clonotype turned up many times. The J gene is TRBJ1-1, the V gene TRBV28; a possible D gene is TRBD1 (5 bases). The CDR3 sequence is 15 residues long. V dropped 8 bases and J dropped 8 bases, with 24 bases sitting between them. CDR1 is MDHEN, CDR2 SYDVKM, per germline. CDR3 in DNA: TGTGCCAGCCCCCCCCGGGGCGTGCACTTCAGGGAAGCTTTCTTT. It translates to CASPPRGVHFREAFF.

The V call is TRBV7-2, the J call TRBJ2-1; maybe TRBD2 (7 bases). This CDR3 spans 14 amino acids. Trimming stripped 2 bases from V and 6 bases from J, with 11 bases between. CDR1 and CDR2 from the germline V gene are SGHTA and FQGNSA. The CDR3 here is CASSLRGGGNEQFF. CDR3 bases: TGTGCCAGCAGCTTAAGGGGAGGGGGCAATGAGCAGTTCTTC.

The chain has TRBV24-1 and TRBJ2-3; weak D call: TRBD2 (6 bases). Deletions cut 3 bases from V and 6 bases from J, with 15 bases between. Germline assignment: CDR1 KGHDR and CDR2 SFDVKD. This CDR3 is 15 amino acids long. The CDR3 DNA follows: TGTGCCACCAGTGATGCAGCGGGCCCTCTTGATACGCAGTATTTT. Its translation: CATSDAAGPLDTQYF.

There are a few counts of this clonotype. The chain employs TRBV15 and TRBJ2-3, with 11 bases identical to TRBD2. The CDR3 totals 21 residues. Trimming cost V 0 bases and J 0 bases; bases outside gene matches: 14. The germline CDR1 and CDR2 sequences are LNHNV and YYDKDF (reference sequence). The chain's CDR3 is CATSRDSEGLAESLSTDTQYF. In DNA, the CDR3 is TGTGCCACCAGCAGAGATTCAGAGGGACTAGCGGAATCACTCAGCACAGATACGCAGTATTTT.

The rearrangement joins TRBV29-1 to TRBJ2-5, with D perhaps matching TRBD1 or TRBD2 (5 bases each). The V end lost 7 bases, the J end lost 2 bases, and 11 bases lay between the germline ends. The CDR3 has 12 amino acids. The germline gives CDR1 SQVTM, CDR2 ANQGSEA. CDR3: CSAGRGQETQYF. The CDR3 bases are TGCAGCGCGGGACGAGGTCAAGAGACCCAGTACTTC.

The gene calls are TRBV20-1 and TRBJ1-2, with D perhaps TRBD1 (5 bases). The CDR3 totals 15 residues. The germline gives CDR1 DFQATT, CDR2 SNEGSKA (reference sequence). With 3 bases removed from V and 5 bases from J, the gap between germline ends came to 19 bases. For the CDR3, the DNA is TGCAGTGCTAGGGAGTCGACAGTTCCTCGGTATGGCTACACCTTC. Protein sequence: CSARESTVPRYGYTF.

The chain uses TRBV28 and TRBJ1-5; D not certain. The V gene lost 5 bases and the J gene lost 7 bases, with 9 bases spanning the gap. Germline V lookup: CDR1 MDHEN, CDR2 SYDVKM. The length of the CDR3 is 12 residues. The CDR3 region has the DNA TGTGCCAGCAGTGTGGGGAGCCAGCCCCAGCATTTT. Translation gives CASSVGSQPQHF.

The chain combines TRBV15 with TRBJ2-2; D unresolved. CDR1 and CDR2 from the germline V gene are LNHNV and YYDKDF (reference sequence). The germline V and J ends were trimmed by 0 bases and 2 bases, with 1 base remaining between them. The CDR3 spans 13 residues. The CDR3 protein is CATSRDNTGELFF. DNA of the CDR3: TGTGCCACCAGCAGAGACAACACCGGGGAGCTGTTTTTT.